This T cell receptor beta chain was identified during a study of siplizumab effects on memory and regulatory T cells. General study findings and limits: Many proliferating CD4+ or CD8+ clones remained unclassified. Roughly 75-96% of them could not be assigned either a naive or a memory phenotype. Where siplizumab was present, mappable alloreactive CD4+ clones averaged approximately 70% Treg-derived, compared with 25% to 30% in controls.

Regarding this clone: As yet, its antigen is unknown.

Germline CDR1 reads MDHEN; CDR2 reads SYDVKM. This CDR3 spans 16 amino acids. The J segment lost 6 bases and the V segment lost 2 bases, leaving 7 bases of the junction unmatched. Using immunoSEQ multiplex PCR, the repertoire was profiled, and TCRdb retains in-frame clones only, with some absent. The sample consists of about 100,000 clones, more than 90% of them appearing once. This clonotype originated in a human donor in good health. Some clones in this sample may be carry-over from other donors' samples. The chain has TRBV28 and TRBJ2-1, with TRBD1 matching over 10 bases. Sequenced: CD4+ T cells sorted from blood. The CDR3 sequence: CASSLPGTGVSNEQFF. DNA of the CDR3: TGTGCCAGCAGTTTACCCGGGACAGGGGTTTCCAATGAGCAGTTCTTC.